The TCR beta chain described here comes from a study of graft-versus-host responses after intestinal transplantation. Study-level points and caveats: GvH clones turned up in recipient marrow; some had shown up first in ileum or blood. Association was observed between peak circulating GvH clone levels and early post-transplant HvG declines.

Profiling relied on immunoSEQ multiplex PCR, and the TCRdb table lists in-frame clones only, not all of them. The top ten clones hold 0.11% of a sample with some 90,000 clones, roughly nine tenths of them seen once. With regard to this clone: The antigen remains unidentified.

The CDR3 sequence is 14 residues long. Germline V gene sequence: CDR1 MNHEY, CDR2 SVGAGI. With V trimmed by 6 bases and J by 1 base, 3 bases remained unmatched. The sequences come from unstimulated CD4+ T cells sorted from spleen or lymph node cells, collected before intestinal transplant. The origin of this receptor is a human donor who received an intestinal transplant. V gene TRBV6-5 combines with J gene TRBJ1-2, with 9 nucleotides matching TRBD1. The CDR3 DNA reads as TGTGCCAGCAGCCGGACAGGGGATAACTATGGCTACACCTTC. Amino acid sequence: CASSRTGDNYGYTF.